A selection of T cell receptor beta chains follows, all from one sample in a study of early T cells in non-severe SARS-CoV-2 infection. A single record per CDR3 protein comes from TCRdb applying MiXCR to the 5' RACE reads. Found here are 50,000 to 75,000 distinct CDR3 sequences, over 4.5% of them singletons; the top ten hold around 3.5%. The material sequenced was whole blood, taken at baseline. All receptors come from an adult who was a healthcare worker with PCR-confirmed SARS-CoV-2 infection or an uninfected control (not recorded which). Both conserved end residues are part of each CDR3. The order of the fields is V gene, D gene, J gene, clone size, CDR3 DNA, CDR3 protein. A D gene is named only where the DNA matches it firmly. A row's size may be missing; if present it is once, few, many or a size class.

TRBV29-1,NA,TRBJ1-1,many,TGCAGCGTTGGACAATTGAACACTGAAGCTTTCTTT,CSVGQLNTEAFF
TRBV5-4,NA,TRBJ2-5,few,TGTGCCAGCAGCTCCCAGATCGGACTACAAGAGACCCAGTACTTC,CASSSQIGLQETQYF
TRBV7-8,TRBD1,TRBJ1-1,many,TGTGCCAGCAGCTTATTAGGTGACAGGGTTGGCACTGAAGCTTTCTTT,CASSLLGDRVGTEAFF
TRBV10-3,NA,TRBJ2-7,NA,TGTGCCATCAGTGAGGATCCTGTCGTCGAGCAGTACTTC,CAISEDPVVEQYF
TRBV6-6,NA,TRBJ2-3,few,TGTGCCAGCAGTGGTCGGACAGACCTCACAGATACGCAGTATTTT,CASSGRTDLTDTQYF
TRBV3-2,NA,TRBJ1-2,many,TGTGCCAGCAGCCAGGGGAAGTTTGGCTACACCTTC,CASSQGKFGYTF
TRBV11-2,TRBD1,TRBJ1-2,many,TGTGCCAGCAGCTCCCTCCGGGACAGGGCAGGCCGTGGCTACACCTTC,CASSSLRDRAGRGYTF
TRBV29-1,TRBD1,TRBJ1-1,many,TGCAGCGTTGAACTGCAGGGGGACACTGAAGCTTTCTTT,CSVELQGDTEAFF
TRBV2,NA,TRBJ2-2,many,TGTGCCAGCAGTGAAGGTGCGAACACCGGGGAGCTGTTTTTT,CASSEGANTGELFF
TRBV29-1,NA,TRBJ2-3,many,TGCAGCGTGGCCACAGATACGCAGTATTTT,CSVATDTQYF
TRBV7-9,TRBD1,TRBJ2-7,many,TGTGCCAGCAGCTTTTGGGGGACAGAGGATTACGAGCAGTACTTC,CASSFWGTEDYEQYF
TRBV20-1,NA,TRBJ2-7,few,TGCAGTGCCCACCCCGGGCACGAGCAGTACTTC,CSAHPGHEQYF
TRBV28,NA,TRBJ2-7,many,TGTGCCAGCAGTCGACAGGTCTACGAGCAGTACTTC,CASSRQVYEQYF
TRBV28,NA,TRBJ2-4,few,TGTGCCAGCATTGACTCAGGGGCGCCCAAAAACATTCAGTACTTC,CASIDSGAPKNIQYF
TRBV19,TRBD1,TRBJ1-2,many,TGTGCCAGTACCCCTCAGGGGGGCACCACCCACTATGGCTACACCTTC,CASTPQGGTTHYGYTF
TRBV7-9,TRBD1,TRBJ1-1,many,TGTGCCAGCAGTCCAAGAGCCGGGACAGGAGGAACTGAAGCTTTCTTT,CASSPRAGTGGTEAFF
TRBV13,NA,TRBJ2-3,many,TGTGCCAGCAGCTCACCCCGGGCCGCTCAGTATTTT,CASSSPRAAQYF
TRBV29-1,NA,TRBJ2-1,NA,TGCAGTAGCGCGTCGGCCGATGAGCAGTTCTTC,CSSASADEQFF
TRBV5-1,TRBD2,TRBJ2-2,many,TGCGCCAGCAGCTGGGGACTAGCGGACACCGGGGAGCTGTTTTTT,CASSWGLADTGELFF
TRBV19,NA,TRBJ2-7,many,TGTGCCAGTAGTATGCGACAGAACCCTTACGAGCAGTACTTC,CASSMRQNPYEQYF
TRBV5-6,NA,TRBJ1-2,many,TGTGCCAGCAGCTTGGATCCGTCGACAGTTGATGGCTACACCTTC,CASSLDPSTVDGYTF
TRBV12-3/TRBV12-4,NA,TRBJ1-5,many,TGTGCCAGCAGTCCTCAGGGGAACCAGCCCCAGCATTTT,CASSPQGNQPQHF
TRBV5-5,TRBD2,TRBJ2-1,many,TGTGCCAGCAGCCCCGGACTAGCGGGAAGTGAGCAGTTCTTC,CASSPGLAGSEQFF
TRBV7-2,NA,TRBJ1-3,many,TGTGCCAGCAGCATCCGTGTGGGCTCTGGAAACACCATATATTTT,CASSIRVGSGNTIYF
TRBV5-4,TRBD1,TRBJ1-6,many,TGTGCCAGCAGCTGGACAGGCTATAATTCACCCCTCCACTTT,CASSWTGYNSPLHF
TRBV5-1,NA,TRBJ2-2,many,TGCGCCAGCAGCTTGGTTGGACCAAACACCGGGGAGCTGTTTTTT,CASSLVGPNTGELFF
TRBV4-1,NA,TRBJ1-5,few,TGCGCCAGCAGCCAAGAATTCAGGGGCAGGAGGGGCAATCAGCCCCAGCATTTT,CASSQEFRGRRGNQPQHF